What follows describes a single T cell receptor (beta chain). Its target antigen remains unknown. Base quality data are lacking; no much larger clone is found one base away. Participants in the prospective study were aged about 18 to 95 years, lived in 20 to 30 United States geographic areas, and enrolled through a virtual design. In the prospective study, cohorts were assigned on the basis of participant-reported clinical history obtained from a screening survey and a study questionnaire. Recovered participants in ImmuneRACE Cohort 3 were defined as having two consecutive negative NP/OP PCR tests, clearance from a healthcare professional, or resolution of symptoms. In the prospective study, whole blood, serum and a nasopharyngeal or oropharyngeal swab were collected from each participant by mobile phlebotomists. Over a roughly two-month period, participants in the prospective study had the option of providing additional blood draws and questionnaires. Prospective study blood samples were shipped either frozen or at room temperature before DNA extraction.

This sample is drawn from a study of blood T cell repertoires in COVID-19 (dated by TCRdb to about 2020). With respect to the entire study: Collaborator samples came from the United States, Italy and Spain and covered acute and convalescent phases of COVID-19. The prospective study material was composed of cDNA or gDNA derived from T cells, B-cell-depleted T cells, or PBMCs. Subjects who had been exposed to COVID-19, were actively infected with it, or had recovered from it provided the deeply sampled blood TCRbeta repertoires that made up the dataset. The repertoires were released in a freely available public database meant as a resource for research on the immune response to SARS-CoV-2. The samples were drawn from the first 160 participants of the ongoing ImmuneRACE study and from 1,254 subjects provided by 6 global collaborators. A de-identified subject ID, COVID-19 status, age in years and sex were almost always included in the sample metadata. Where available, HLA class I and class II types were taken from metadata supplied by the sample provider and were not determined by assay-based typing.

TCRbeta CDR3 regions were amplified from genomic DNA using the immunoSEQ Assay, a bias-controlled multiplex PCR. The original methods were these. Nucleated cell counts per sample were estimated from amplification of reference gene primers within the assay. To quantify the absolute abundance of each unique TCRbeta CDR3 rearrangement, sequence reads were collapsed and filtered. For each sample, productive Simpson clonality was calculated as the square root of Simpson's diversity index across productive rearrangements. TCRdb mirrors the immuneACCESS table, restricted to in-frame sequences. Some clones are absent from its copies; in checked studies, under half trace to an unresolved V gene, and the reason for the others is unknown. The DNA was the basis for D and trimming; V, J and clone size are from that table. The sample table records over 400,000 clones; approximately 86% of these occur just once. The ten largest make up roughly 8.5% of the sample.

V is shortened by 5 bases, J by 14 bases, and the region joining them spans 27 bases. Counted from cysteine to phenylalanine, this CDR3 has 15 amino acids. Only the CDR3 region is kept as DNA, spanning 45 bases read in frame from base 1. The germline V gene supplies CDR1 MNHEY and CDR2 SVGAGI. What the research found in general, with its limitations: The quantity of clinical and demographic metadata differed by source and by participant and was supplied without curation.

The sequence joins TRBV6-5 to TRBJ1-2; the D gene is possibly TRBD1, with 5 bases matching. Sequenced input: PBMCs or T cells enriched from blood (not recorded which). The receptor's source is a woman between 55 and 75 years old who had recovered from COVID-19. The DNA sequence follows: TGTGCCAGCAGTCGTCGGTCAACAGGTATCCACGCGGAGACCTTC. It encodes CASSRRSTGIHAETF.